This T cell receptor beta chain emerged from a study of CXCR3-negative and CXCR3-positive naive CD8 T cells. Considering frequency, this clonotype is medium-sized. Germline assignment: CDR1 SQVTM and CDR2 ANQGSEA. The CDR3 extends over 13 amino acids. UMI labels and 5' RACE were used to prepare the TRB cDNA libraries. TCRdb re-called the 5' RACE reads; every CDR3 protein appears as one record, without DNA. This sample carries 6,700 or so distinct CDR3 sequences, with roughly 1.5% going to the ten biggest clones. Material: naive CXCR3- CD8+ T cells from blood. Subset in this sample: CD45RO-CCR7+CD27+CD95- naive CD8+ T cells lacking CXCR3 (TNR3-). The source of this sequence is a human donor in good health. Some clones in this sample may be carry-over from other donors' samples. J is TRBJ2-3 and V is TRBV29-1; as DNA is missing, the TRBD1 call by TCRdb cannot be tested. The chain's CDR3 is CSVLGGAHNTQYF.